A selection of T cell receptor beta chains follows, all from one sample in a study of blood T cell repertoires in COVID-19. Sequencing was performed with immunoSEQ multiplex PCR; in TCRdb, only in-frame clones are kept and a portion is missing. The sample includes about 180,000 clones, roughly 82% of them seen just once. Sequenced input: PBMCs or T cells enriched from blood (not recorded which). Receptors were obtained from a man in his forties or fifties who had recovered from COVID-19. Both conserved end residues are trimmed from each CDR3.

V gene: TRBV3-1/TRBV3-2
CDR3 length: 15
J gene: TRBJ2-7
CDR3 protein: ASSPSRVSGLPYEQY

V gene: TRBV5-1
CDR3 length: 13
J gene: TRBJ1-1
CDR3 protein: ASSLDGGGNTEAF

V gene: TRBV11-2
CDR3 length: 14
J gene: TRBJ1-6
CDR3 protein: ASSLGTGGSNSPLH

V gene: TRBV9
CDR3 length: 12
J gene: TRBJ2-2
CDR3 protein: ASSVVQNTGELF

V gene: TRBV12-3/TRBV12-4
CDR3 length: 11
J gene: TRBJ1-1
CDR3 protein: ASSRDPNTEAF

V gene: TRBV28
CDR3 length: 11
J gene: TRBJ1-2
CDR3 protein: ASSGGTAYGYT

V gene: TRBV27
CDR3 length: 13
J gene: TRBJ2-7
CDR3 protein: ASSLIAGIGDEQY

V gene: TRBV3-1/TRBV3-2
CDR3 length: 12
J gene: TRBJ1-1
CDR3 protein: ASSQGQGAVEAF

V gene: TRBV2
CDR3 length: 16
J gene: TRBJ1-3
CDR3 protein: ASSELGQDFSSGNTIY

V gene: TRBV5-4
CDR3 length: 9
J gene: TRBJ2-1
CDR3 protein: ASSTLNEQF

V gene: TRBV30
CDR3 length: 12
J gene: TRBJ1-6
CDR3 protein: AWTRTGRGSPLH

V gene: TRBV4-1
CDR3 length: 12
J gene: TRBJ1-2
CDR3 protein: ASSQTGGGSGYT

V gene: TRBV7-9
CDR3 length: 13
J gene: TRBJ2-5
CDR3 protein: ASSPEQGFQETQY

V gene: TRBV6-6
CDR3 length: 12
J gene: TRBJ1-1
CDR3 protein: ASSQGAPTPEAF

V gene: TRBV4-1
CDR3 length: 14
J gene: TRBJ1-5
CDR3 protein: ASSPRESGARQPQH

V gene: TRBV4-1
CDR3 length: 14
J gene: TRBJ2-7
CDR3 protein: ASSQARGYTSGEQY

V gene: TRBV4-1
CDR3 length: 10
J gene: TRBJ1-3
CDR3 protein: ASSQGGGTIY

V gene: TRBV2
CDR3 length: 10
J gene: TRBJ1-2
CDR3 protein: ASSGGDYGYT

V gene: TRBV2
CDR3 length: 9
J gene: TRBJ2-1
CDR3 protein: ASSEMARQF

V gene: TRBV10-3
CDR3 length: 11
J gene: TRBJ2-7
CDR3 protein: AAGGTEAYEQY

V gene: TRBV29-1
CDR3 length: 16
J gene: TRBJ2-5
CDR3 protein: SVESGASLGGGQETQY

V gene: TRBV18
CDR3 length: 11
J gene: TRBJ1-1
CDR3 protein: ASSNDKNTEAF

V gene: TRBV6-2/TRBV6-3
CDR3 length: 11
J gene: TRBJ1-1
CDR3 protein: ASSYRGDTEAF

V gene: TRBV9
CDR3 length: 12
J gene: TRBJ1-1
CDR3 protein: ASSVSEGRAEAF

V gene: TRBV11-2
CDR3 length: 12
J gene: TRBJ1-2
CDR3 protein: ASSSSPTGAGYT

V gene: TRBV7-3
CDR3 length: 14
J gene: TRBJ2-1
CDR3 protein: ASSLTASGVNNEQF

V gene: TRBV5-4
CDR3 length: 11
J gene: TRBJ1-1
CDR3 protein: ASSLVQGAEAF

V gene: TRBV25-1
CDR3 length: 13
J gene: TRBJ2-5
CDR3 protein: ASSEGLAGVETQY

V gene: TRBV19
CDR3 length: 12
J gene: TRBJ1-3
CDR3 protein: ASTPRRGQDTIY

V gene: TRBV24-1
CDR3 length: 16
J gene: TRBJ2-1
CDR3 protein: ATSDQPGLAGVGNEQF

V gene: TRBV18
CDR3 length: 13
J gene: TRBJ1-4
CDR3 protein: ASSPDRGRNEKLF

V gene: TRBV19
CDR3 length: 13
J gene: TRBJ1-6
CDR3 protein: ATMDRGSYNSPLH

V gene: TRBV5-1
CDR3 length: 15
J gene: TRBJ1-5
CDR3 protein: ASSPLQGSGSNQPQH

V gene: TRBV5-1
CDR3 length: 13
J gene: TRBJ2-3
CDR3 protein: ASSLRPGFDASQY

V gene: TRBV21-1
CDR3 length: 11
J gene: TRBJ1-1
CDR3 protein: ASGAGGSTEAF

V gene: TRBV7-9
CDR3 length: 11
J gene: TRBJ2-5
CDR3 protein: ASSLTGDETQY

V gene: TRBV7-2
CDR3 length: 15
J gene: TRBJ2-5
CDR3 protein: ASSFRQGRPMGETQY

V gene: TRBV29-1
CDR3 length: 9
J gene: TRBJ2-7
CDR3 protein: SVVQGFEQY

V gene: TRBV3-1/TRBV3-2
CDR3 length: 12
J gene: TRBJ1-2
CDR3 protein: ASSQVVDRFGYT

V gene: TRBV15
CDR3 length: 14
J gene: TRBJ2-2
CDR3 protein: ATILAGGPNTGELF

V gene: TRBV6-6
CDR3 length: 13
J gene: TRBJ2-7
CDR3 protein: ASSLTSGGSYEQY

V gene: TRBV28
CDR3 length: 13
J gene: TRBJ2-7
CDR3 protein: ASRKQGQGSYEQY

V gene: TRBV2
CDR3 length: 11
J gene: TRBJ1-2
CDR3 protein: ASSEWENYGYT

V gene: TRBV11-2
CDR3 length: 12
J gene: TRBJ2-3
CDR3 protein: ASSQRDFTDTQY

V gene: TRBV18
CDR3 length: 12
J gene: TRBJ1-1
CDR3 protein: ASYLGAQNTEAF

V gene: TRBV7-8
CDR3 length: 12
J gene: TRBJ2-5
CDR3 protein: ASSLGWGVETQY

V gene: TRBV3-1/TRBV3-2
CDR3 length: 12
J gene: TRBJ1-1
CDR3 protein: ASSLRDRNTEAF

V gene: TRBV7-9
CDR3 length: 13
J gene: TRBJ2-5
CDR3 protein: ASSWGTGSEKTQY

V gene: TRBV5-8
CDR3 length: 14
J gene: TRBJ2-3
CDR3 protein: ASSLGSGTSSDTQY